This T cell receptor (beta chain) was sequenced in a study of tumor-infiltrating lymphocytes in primary liver carcinoma. Comments on this clonotype: A read error may produce the germline difference seen at one junction end.

From unsorted bulk tissue weighing about 17-30 mg, DNA and RNA were co-extracted. The patients presented with primary liver carcinoma, which was managed through surgical resection. With a constant-region primer, TCR beta cDNA was made from 500 ng of total RNA. Sequencing libraries for TCR beta derived from three nested multiplex PCR rounds that used slightly modified ARM-PCR. Both of the initial two PCR rounds ran for about 9 cycles and employed TRBV1-TRBV30 forward primers alongside a C-beta reverse primer. MiXCR, applied by TCRdb to the multiplex PCR reads, yields one record per CDR3 protein. The data hold about 190,000 distinct CDR3 sequences, with around 81% observed a single time. This CDR3 has 15 amino acids. The germline V gene has CDR1 SQVTM and CDR2 ANQGSEA.

This chain links TRBV29-1 with TRBJ2-5; 9 nucleotides match TRBD1. What was sequenced was tumor tissue from primary liver carcinoma. The sequence came from a man aged 40-49 years with primary liver carcinoma and hepatitis B virus infection. The DNA of the CDR3 is TGCAACGTTGAGCCCGACAGGGGGTGGCAAGATACCCAGTACTTC. It encodes CNVEPDRGWQDTQYF.